This TCR beta chain was profiled in a study of control samples from healthy donors and cancer patients. Assay used: immunoSEQ multiplex PCR; TCRdb lists only in-frame clones, some missing. The data show 150,000 to 200,000 clones, about 86% seen once. The CDR3 totals 16 residues. The germline CDR1 and CDR2 sequences are MNHNS and SASEGT. The ends were cut back, 4 bases at V and 0 bases at J, with 13 bases in the middle. The gene calls are TRBV6-1 and TRBJ2-1; weak D call: TRBD1 (7 bases). The sample taken for sequencing was blood. The sequence was obtained from a man in his late teens or twenties in good health. CDR3 in amino acids: CASSGPRDSSYNEQFF. For the CDR3, the DNA is TGTGCCAGCAGTGGCCCGCGGGACAGCTCCTACAATGAGCAGTTCTTC.